This T cell receptor beta chain was sequenced in a study of a mutant IDH1 vaccine in newly diagnosed glioma. The table came from immunoSEQ multiplex PCR; TCRdb's copy has only in-frame clones and leaves some out. Of about 130,000 clones in the sample, about 82% were seen once. This clone was detected once. Its antigen remains unidentified. Time point meaning: week 11, during vaccination. Topical imiquimod accompanied each vaccine dose, which consisted of 300 ug of mutant IDH1 20-mer peptide. CDR3 length: 13 residues. Germline V gene lookup returns CDR1 SQVTM and CDR2 ANQGSEA. Trimming took off 1 base at V and 3 bases at J, with 9 bases between the two ends.

The chain is built from TRBV29-1 and TRBJ1-2, with TRBD1 as a possible D gene (5 bases). The receptor was isolated from a man in his forties with glioma. The sequenced sample was PBMCs, obtained from a glioma patient whose treatment included an IDH1 peptide vaccine. CDR3 in amino acids: CSVEGGEDYGYTF. Here the CDR3 DNA reads TGCAGCGTTGAAGGGGGCGAGGACTATGGCTACACCTTC. The variable domain in full, with the rest retrieved from reference TRBV29-1 and TRBJ1-2, is SAVISQKPSRDICQRGTSLTIQCQVDSQVTMMFWYRQQPGQSLTLIATANQGSEATYESGFVIDKFPISRPNLTFSTLTVSNMSPEDSSIYLCSVEGGEDYGYTFGSGTRLTVV.